These 7 T cell receptor beta chains share one sample of origin, sequenced in a study of blood T cell repertoires in COVID-19. Some clones are missing from TCRdb's copy, which holds only in-frame ones; the method was immunoSEQ multiplex PCR. Of 84,000 or so clones detected, roughly four fifths appear once; the ten largest clones hold approximately 1.2%. Material for sequencing was peripheral blood. The source of these receptors is a woman older than 75 with acute or convalescent COVID-19.

The chain recombines TRBV18 with TRBJ1-5; possibly TRBD1 for D (5 bases). The CDR3 spans 16 residues. Germline CDR1 is KGHSH and CDR2 is LQKENI. V was clipped by 2 bases and J by 0 bases, with 11 bases between them. CDR3 amino acids: CASSPVRANSNQPQHF. The CDR3 bases are TGTGCCAGCTCACCAGTCAGGGCTAATAGCAATCAGCCCCAGCATTTT.

The J gene is TRBJ1-4, the V gene TRBV3-1 (or the pseudogene TRBV3-2); 9 positions match TRBD1. Germline V gene data show CDR1 as LGHDT and CDR2 as YNNKEL (reference sequence). This CDR3 is 14 amino acids long. The V and J ends lost 4 bases and 8 bases, in that order; junction bases with no gene match: 5. DNA for the CDR3: TGTGCCAGCAGCCGTACAGGGGGCGGCGAAAAACTGTTTTTT. This translates into CASSRTGGGEKLFF.

The gene calls are TRBV12-3 or TRBV12-4 and TRBJ2-5; D perhaps matches TRBD1 (6 bases). The CDR3 is 13 residues long. V was pared by 6 bases and J by 5 bases, with 13 bases between. CDR3 loop: CASSRTVGETQYF. The CDR3 DNA sequence: TGTGCCAGCAGCCGGACAGTTGGCGAGACCCAGTACTTC.

The chain links TRBV14 to TRBJ2-2; 9 bases line up with TRBD1. CDR3 size: 15 residues. V was pared by 1 base and J by 8 bases, with 5 bases of the junction left unmatched. The germline V gene has CDR1 SGHDN and CDR2 FVKESK. For the CDR3, the DNA is TGTGCCAGCAGCCAAGCACAGGGGGCCGGAGGGGAGCTGTTTTTT. This codes for CASSQAQGAGGELFF.

This clone was recorded a few times. V and J are TRBV5-4 and TRBJ2-7; 14 nucleotides align to TRBD2. From germline, CDR1 is SGHNT and CDR2 YYREEE (reference sequence). Trimming removed 3 bases from V and 5 bases from J; junction bases left unmatched: 1. This CDR3 is 14 amino acids long. CDR3 nucleotide sequence: TGTGCCAGCAGCTCGGGACTAGCGGGAGACGAGCAGTACTTC. Protein product: CASSSGLAGDEQYF.

This rearrangement joins TRBV28 to TRBJ2-3, with TRBD2 matching over 7 bases. CDR1 is MDHEN and CDR2 is SYDVKM in the germline V gene. This CDR3 is built from 12 residues. With V trimmed by 3 bases and J by 9 bases, 3 bases remained unmatched. The CDR3 is CASSFERETQYF. DNA of the CDR3: TGTGCCAGCAGTTTTGAGCGGGAAACGCAGTATTTT.

The chain combines TRBV19 with TRBJ2-5; TRBD2 agrees at 11 bases. Germline CDR1 LNHDA, CDR2 SQIVND (reference sequence). This CDR3 contains 16 residues. V trimming: 4 bases; J trimming: 4 bases; junction bases outside the gene matches: 8. CDR3 DNA sequence: TGTGCCAGTAGTAGGGTAGCGGGAGGGTCAGGAGAGACCCAGTACTTC. Residues: CASSRVAGGSGETQYF.